This T cell receptor (beta chain) was identified in a study of early T cells in non-severe SARS-CoV-2 infection (dated by TCRdb to the early 2020s). Background on the whole study: Because TCR sequencing was done on bulk RNA from unsorted whole blood, the alpha and beta chains could not be paired. What the research found in general, with its limitations: VDJdb matching was skewed toward anti-spike CD8 responses and likely underestimated virus-specific expansions, missing private and CD4 specificities.

Libraries came from 5' RACE. The instrument given in TCRdb is NextSeq 500. To correct for sequencing error and PCR bias, the TCR library protocol tagged individual cDNA molecules with unique molecular identifiers. Sequencing covered both TCR alpha and beta chains, and within each sample the abundances of alpha and beta sequences were tightly co-correlated. The authors' analysis ran thus. Decombinator V4 was used to annotate TCR sequences for V gene, J gene and CDR3. TCRs were defined as expanded if a significant change between any two time points was detected under a Poisson model with p below 0.0001. Abundances of TCRs were expressed as counts per million after normalisation to the total number of TCRs sequenced in each sample. MAIT TCRs were defined by TRAV1-2 paired with TRAJ12, TRAJ20 or TRAJ33, and iNKT TCRs by TRAV10 paired with TRAJ18. VDJdb, accessed 1 November 2021, was searched for CMV, EBV and SARS-CoV-2 annotated TCRs, with TCRs annotated for multiple antigens excluded. TCRdb's own reprocessing of the public reads used fastp at Q25 and MiXCR and kept productive beta chains. Every CDR3 protein is listed once, alongside the most common genes and DNA of its rows. Here the V and J calls rest on TCRdb's processing, not on the authors' analysis. The sample records tens of thousands of distinct CDR3 sequences, over 12% of which are singletons. The ten most abundant clones make up about 4% of the sample.

The study was a case-control design nested within a healthcare worker cohort in London, UK, with weekly nasopharyngeal swab PCR tests and blood sampling. Healthcare workers were recruited during the week of the UK lockdown, between 23 and 31 March 2020, and followed weekly for up to roughly 16 weeks. The CDR3, cysteine through phenylalanine, is 22 amino acids long. Here the CDR3 DNA is all that survives: 66 bases in frame from base 1. From the germline V gene, CDR1 is LGHNA and CDR2 is YNFKEQ. Ends trimmed: V by 1 base, J by 3 bases; bases unmatched to a gene: 17. Comments on this clonotype: This clone's antigen is unknown. Qualities for individual bases were not recorded, and no much larger clone is one base off.

The source of this sequence is an adult who was a healthcare worker with PCR-confirmed SARS-CoV-2 infection or an uninfected control (not recorded which). The rearranged segments are TRBV4-2 and TRBJ2-1; 14 of the junction bases match TRBD2. The sample in question was whole blood, obtained at baseline. This receptor has the CDR3 CASSQGPAGGTSGSKVYNEQFF. The bases are TGTGCCAGCAGCCAAGGGCCGGCGGGCGGGACTAGCGGGAGTAAGGTCTACAATGAGCAGTTCTTC.